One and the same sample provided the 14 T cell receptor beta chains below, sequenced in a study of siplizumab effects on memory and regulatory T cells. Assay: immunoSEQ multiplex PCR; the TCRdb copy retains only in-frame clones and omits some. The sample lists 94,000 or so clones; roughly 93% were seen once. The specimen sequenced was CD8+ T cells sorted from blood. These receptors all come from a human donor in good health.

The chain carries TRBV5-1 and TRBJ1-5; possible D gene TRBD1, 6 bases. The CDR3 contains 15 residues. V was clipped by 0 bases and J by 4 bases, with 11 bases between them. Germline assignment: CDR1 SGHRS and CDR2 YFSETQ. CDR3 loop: CASSLVGGENQPQHF. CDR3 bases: TGCGCCAGCAGCTTGGTTGGGGGCGAGAATCAGCCCCAGCATTTT.

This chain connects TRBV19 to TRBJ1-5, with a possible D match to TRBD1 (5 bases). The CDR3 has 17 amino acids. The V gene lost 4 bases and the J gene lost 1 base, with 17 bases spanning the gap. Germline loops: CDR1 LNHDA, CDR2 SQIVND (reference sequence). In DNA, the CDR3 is TGTGCCAGTAGTAGTTTATACTCGCGGGACAGCAATCAGCCCCAGCATTTT. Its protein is CASSSLYSRDSNQPQHF.

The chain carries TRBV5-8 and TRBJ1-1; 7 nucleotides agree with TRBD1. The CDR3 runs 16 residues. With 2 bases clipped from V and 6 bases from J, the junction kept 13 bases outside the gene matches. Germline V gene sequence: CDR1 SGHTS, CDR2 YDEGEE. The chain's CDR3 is CASSFAWDSSIPEAFF. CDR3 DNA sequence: TGTGCCAGCAGCTTCGCCTGGGACAGTTCTATCCCTGAAGCTTTCTTT.

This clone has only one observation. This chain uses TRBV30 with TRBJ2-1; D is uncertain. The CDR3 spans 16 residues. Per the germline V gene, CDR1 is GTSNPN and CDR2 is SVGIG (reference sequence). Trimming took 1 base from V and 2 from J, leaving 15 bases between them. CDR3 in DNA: TGTGCCTGGAGTGCGTATCAGGAACCCCCCTACAATGAGCAGTTCTTC. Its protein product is CAWSAYQEPPYNEQFF.

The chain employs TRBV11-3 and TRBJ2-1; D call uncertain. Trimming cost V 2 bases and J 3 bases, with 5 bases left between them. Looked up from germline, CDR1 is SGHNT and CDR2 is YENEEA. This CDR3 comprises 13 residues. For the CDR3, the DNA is TGTGCCAGCAGCTTACGTGGCTACAATGAGCAGTTCTTC. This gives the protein CASSLRGYNEQFF.

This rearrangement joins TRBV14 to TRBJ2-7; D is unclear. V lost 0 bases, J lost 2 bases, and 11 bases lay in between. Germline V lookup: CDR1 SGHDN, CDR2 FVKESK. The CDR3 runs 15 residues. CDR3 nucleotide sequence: TGTGCCAGCAGCCAAGACGCGACGGGCCCCTACGAGCAGTACTTC. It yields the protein CASSQDATGPYEQYF.

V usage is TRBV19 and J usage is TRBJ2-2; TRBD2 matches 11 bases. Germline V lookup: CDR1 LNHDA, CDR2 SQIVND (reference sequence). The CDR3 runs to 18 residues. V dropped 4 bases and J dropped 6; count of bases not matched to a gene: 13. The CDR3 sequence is CASSSPLVLAGVSGELFF. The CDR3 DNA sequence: TGTGCCAGTAGTAGTCCCCTGGTACTAGCGGGAGTATCCGGGGAGCTGTTTTTT.

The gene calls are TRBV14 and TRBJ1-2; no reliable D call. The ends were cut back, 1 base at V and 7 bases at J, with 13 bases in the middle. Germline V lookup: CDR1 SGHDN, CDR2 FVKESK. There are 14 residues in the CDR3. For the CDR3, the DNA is TGTGCCAGCAGCCAAGTGGGAAATTCGGCTGGCTACACCTTC. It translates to CASSQVGNSAGYTF. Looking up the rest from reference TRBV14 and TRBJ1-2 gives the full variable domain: EAGVTQFPSHSVIEKGQTVTLRCDPISGHDNLYWYRRVMGKEIKFLLHFVKESKQDESGMPNNRFLAERTGGTYSTLKVQPAELEDSGVYFCASSQVGNSAGYTFGSGTRLTVV.

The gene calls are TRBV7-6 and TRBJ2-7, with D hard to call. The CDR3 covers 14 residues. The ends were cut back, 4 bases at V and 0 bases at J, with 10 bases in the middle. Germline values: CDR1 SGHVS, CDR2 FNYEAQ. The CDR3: CASSSGASSYEQYF. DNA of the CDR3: TGTGCCAGCAGCTCTGGCGCAAGCTCCTACGAGCAGTACTTC.

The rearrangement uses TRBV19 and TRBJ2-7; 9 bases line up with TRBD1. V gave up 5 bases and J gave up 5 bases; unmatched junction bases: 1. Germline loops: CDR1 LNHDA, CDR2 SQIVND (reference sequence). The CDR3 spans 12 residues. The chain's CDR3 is CASSWDRDEQYF. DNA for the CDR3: TGTGCCAGTAGTTGGGACAGGGACGAGCAGTACTTC.

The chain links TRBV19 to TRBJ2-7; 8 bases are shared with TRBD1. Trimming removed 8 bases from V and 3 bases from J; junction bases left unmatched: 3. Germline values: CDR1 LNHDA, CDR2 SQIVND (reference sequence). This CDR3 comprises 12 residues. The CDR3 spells CASGQGGYEQYF. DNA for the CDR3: TGTGCCAGTGGACAGGGAGGCTACGAGCAGTACTTC.

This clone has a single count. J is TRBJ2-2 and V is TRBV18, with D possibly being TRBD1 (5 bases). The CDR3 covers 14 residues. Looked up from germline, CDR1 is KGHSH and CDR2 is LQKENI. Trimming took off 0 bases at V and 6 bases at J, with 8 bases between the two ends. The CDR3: CASSPPIRAGELFF. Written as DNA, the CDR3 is TGTGCCAGCTCACCACCGATCAGGGCCGGGGAGCTGTTTTTT.

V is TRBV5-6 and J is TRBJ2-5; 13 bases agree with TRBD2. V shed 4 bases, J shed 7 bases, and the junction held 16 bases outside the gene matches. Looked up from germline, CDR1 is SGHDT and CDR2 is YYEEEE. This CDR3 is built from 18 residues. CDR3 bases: TGTGCCAGCAGCGGCACATCCGGGACTAGCGGGGCCTTGCTGACCCAGTACTTC. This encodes CASSGTSGTSGALLTQYF.

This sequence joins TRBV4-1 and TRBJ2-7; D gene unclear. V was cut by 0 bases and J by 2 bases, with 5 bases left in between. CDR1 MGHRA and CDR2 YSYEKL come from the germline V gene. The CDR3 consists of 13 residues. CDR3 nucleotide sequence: TGCGCCAGCAGCCAAGAGGCCACCTACGAGCAGTACTTC. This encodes CASSQEATYEQYF.